This T cell receptor beta chain derives from a study of T cell repertoires in cytomegalovirus infection. About the research overall: Public signatures in TCR beta pointed to CMV infection and matching HLA type. Study outcomes and limitations: Public TCR beta family frequency separated CMV-and-HLA carriers, including in an independent cohort. In two of eight donors, the top clonotype was HLA-C-restricted CMV-specific.

TCRdb itself ran the reads through MiXCR, one entry per CDR3 protein. The sample records about 890,000 distinct CDR3 sequences, roughly 30% being singletons. Of note for this clonotype: Its antigen is currently unknown.

The CDR3 spans 16 residues. The ends lost 1 base at V and 6 bases at J; junction bases unmatched: 8. From germline, CDR1 is MDHEN and CDR2 SYDVKM. This TCR was sampled from a human donor in good health (CMV status not recorded). Some clones in this sample may be carry-over from other donors' samples. The starting material was cultured CD8+ T cells from PBMCs, obtained from culture after CMV antigen stimulation. The V call is TRBV28, the J call TRBJ2-1, with 8 bases aligning to TRBD2. The CDR3 nucleotides are TGTGCCAGCAGTTTATACGGCGGGGGGAATTGCAATGAGCAGTTCTTC. This sequence encodes CASSLYGGGNCNEQFF.